These 29 T cell receptor beta chains share one sample of origin, sequenced in a study of tumor-infiltrating lymphocytes in primary liver carcinoma. Production of TCR beta cDNA used 500 ng total RNA together with a constant-region primer. Each TCR beta library was derived from three nested multiplex PCR rounds that employed slightly modified ARM-PCR. A C-beta reverse primer and TRBV1-TRBV30 forward primers served in each of the first two PCR rounds, at about 10 cycles apiece. TCRdb processed the multiplex PCR reads anew with MiXCR; each CDR3 protein has one entry. The sample shows 99,000 or so distinct CDR3 sequences, approximately 68% of them seen only once. Joint extraction of RNA and DNA used about 17-31 mg of bulk tissue that was unsorted. The sample was liver tumor tissue from sampling region 5. As to subset: tumor region T5, tumor centre. The receptors come from a woman aged 55-70 years with primary liver carcinoma and hepatitis B virus infection.

Concerning this clonotype itself: Given a much more abundant clone one base away, this may be a read error. The V and J genes are TRBV5-1 and TRBJ2-1; D is possibly TRBD1 or TRBD2 (5 bases each). There are 16 residues in the CDR3. Germline loops: CDR1 SGHRS, CDR2 YFSETQ. The CDR3 spells CASSSMAGRGSNERFF. DNA for the CDR3: TGCGCCAGCAGCTCAATGGCCGGACGGGGCTCCAATGAGCGGTTCTTC.

The V call is TRBV14, the J call TRBJ2-5; a possible D gene is TRBD2 (5 bases). Germline V CDR1 and CDR2: SGHDN, FVKESK. The CDR3 covers 15 residues. Between the trimmed V and J ends, which lost 0 bases and 7 bases, there was a span of 15 bases. CDR3 nucleotide sequence: TGTGCCAGCAGCCAAGATCTAGCCATTCGAGGGACCCAGTACTTC. Protein sequence: CASSQDLAIRGTQYF.

This clonotype appeared once. Possible read error: a much larger clone is one base away. The chain is built from TRBV28 and TRBJ2-7, with 9 bases fitting TRBD2. CDR3 length equals 19 residues. Trimming cost V 5 bases and J 3 bases; bases outside gene matches: 20. Germline lookup yields CDR1 MDHEN and CDR2 SYDVKM. The CDR3 is CASSTRQGVAGVDVYEQYF. CDR3 nucleotides: TGTGCCAGCAGTACCCGACAGGGAGTAGCGGGAGTGGATGTCTACGAGCAGTACTTC.

As concerns this clonotype: Germline is not matched at one junction end, which may reflect a read error. The chain uses TRBV24-1 and TRBJ2-5; D might be TRBD1 (6 bases). This CDR3 comprises 19 residues. Germline CDR1 and CDR2: KGHDR and SFDVKD. Written as DNA, the CDR3 is TGTGCCACCAGTGACCGCGACAGGTCCACTGGGGGTTTACAAGAGGCCCAGTACTTC. Residues: CATSDRDRSTGGLQEAQYF.

The chain recombines TRBV7-9 with TRBJ1-1, with D possibly matching TRBD1 (5 bases). The CDR3 extends over 13 amino acids. V shed 5 bases and J shed 8 bases, with 15 bases lying between them. Germline assignment: CDR1 SEHNR and CDR2 FQNEAQ (reference sequence). The CDR3 loop reads CASSPQQATEAFF. CDR3 in DNA: TGTGCCAGCAGCCCACAACAGGCTACCGAAGCTTTCTTT.

A note on this clonotype: The junction differs from germline at one of its ends, possibly a read error. The V call is TRBV11-2, the J call TRBJ2-5; 8 bases match TRBD2. Germline V gives CDR1 SGHAT, CDR2 FQNNGV. The length of the CDR3 is 16 residues. As DNA, the CDR3 is TGTGCCAGCAGCCAGGTCGCGGCTAGCGGGTCCGGGACCCAGTGCTTC. Protein sequence: CASSQVAASGSGTQCF.

At least ten counts were recorded for this clonotype. CDR3 sequence (DNA): TGCAGCGCCACCGGACCCCTTCTTACGGGAGGCGCGGGAGTTTGGGAGACCCAGTACTTC. Translation: CSATGPLLTGGAGVWETQYF. V is TRBV29-1 and J is TRBJ2-5, with 7 bases lining up with TRBD2. Germline V gene data show CDR1 as SQVTM and CDR2 as ANQGSEA. The length of the CDR3 is 20 residues. Trimming at V came to 7 bases and at J to 5 bases, leaving 31 bases not matched to a gene.

A remark on this clonotype: This sequence may be a read error, since a much larger clone differs from it by one base. Since the CDR3 does not end with the conserved phenylalanine or tryptophan, this likely comes from a read error. The chain couples TRBV7-9 to TRBJ2-5; 11 positions match TRBD2. This CDR3 region has 14 residues. The germline CDR1 and CDR2 sequences are SEHNR and FQNEAQ (reference sequence). V was pared by 5 bases and J by 4 bases, with 3 bases of the junction left unmatched. The CDR3 DNA reads as TGTGCCAGCAGCCCGGGACTAGCGGTAGAGACCCAGTACGTC. Amino acids: CASSPGLAVETQYV.

This chain links TRBV7-8 with TRBJ2-1, with a tentative D call TRBD2 (5 bases). This CDR3 contains 16 residues. Trimming took off 2 bases at V and 12 bases at J, with 23 bases between the two ends. Germline lookup yields CDR1 SGHVS and CDR2 FQNEAQ. CDR3 in amino acids: CASSLWGVSSYSGQFF. The CDR3 DNA reads TGTGCCAGCAGCTTATGGGGAGTAAGCTCCTACAGTGGGCAGTTCTTC.

Worth noting for this clonotype: At one of its ends the junction is not consistent with the germline gene, which may arise from a read error. This sequence joins TRBV6-5 and TRBJ2-7; 8 nucleotides agree with TRBD2. This CDR3 comprises 16 residues. The germline V gene encodes CDR1 MNHEY and CDR2 SVGAGI. The CDR3 reads CASNYQSVAGPYEQYF. CDR3 nucleotides: TGTGCCAGCAATTACCAATCGGTAGCGGGACCCTACGAGCAGTACTTC.

The gene calls are TRBV7-8 and TRBJ1-5, with a tentative D call TRBD1 (5 bases). Germline CDR1 is SGHVS and CDR2 is FQNEAQ. V gave up 0 bases and J gave up 9 bases, with 21 bases separating them. The length of the CDR3 is 17 residues. DNA for the CDR3: TGTGCCAGCAGCTTAGCCCCCGTCGGGGGTAGGAGACGGCCCCAGCATTTT. As protein: CASSLAPVGGRRRPQHF. Supplemented by reference TRBV7-8 and TRBJ1-5, the full variable domain reads GAGVSQSPRYKVAKRGQDVALRCDPISGHVSLFWYQQALGQGPEFLTYFQNEAQLDKSGLPSDRFFAERPEGSVSTLKIQRTQQEDSAVYLCASSLAPVGGRRRPQHFGDGTRLSIL.

This clonotype was seen a single time. The junction and the germline gene differ at one end; a read error may be behind it. The rearrangement joins TRBV12-3 or TRBV12-4 to TRBJ1-1; D is possibly TRBD1 (6 bases). The CDR3 consists of 11 residues. CDR3 residues: CPSSSGDEAFF. Written as DNA, the CDR3 is TGCCCCAGCAGTTCAGGGGATGAAGCTTTCTTT.

This clonotype was detected ten times or more. The chain links TRBV5-1 to TRBJ1-2; 7 nucleotides align to TRBD1. Germline V lookup: CDR1 SGHRS, CDR2 YFSETQ. The ends lost 0 bases at V and 8 bases at J; junction bases unmatched: 7. This CDR3 contains 14 residues. The CDR3 sequence is CASSLAGQEGGYTF. In nucleotides, the CDR3 is TGCGCCAGCAGCTTGGCCGGACAGGAGGGGGGCTACACCTTC.

This clonotype showed up many times. This chain connects TRBV25-1 to TRBJ2-1, with 7 positions matching TRBD2. V was clipped by 3 bases and J by 4 bases; unmatched bases: 0. The CDR3 sequence is 13 residues long. Germline CDR1 and CDR2: MGHDK and SYGVNS. The CDR3 nucleotides are TGTGCCAGCAGTGAGCGGGAGTACAATGAGCAGTTCTTC. It is translated as CASSEREYNEQFF.

Concerning this clonotype: One junction end disagrees with the germline gene, perhaps due to a read error. V is TRBV5-1 and J is TRBJ2-5; 10 bases match TRBD2. The CDR3 loop spans 17 amino acids. CDR1 and CDR2 (germline): SGHRS, YFSETQ. DNA of the CDR3: TGCACCAGCAGCTCCGGCAGGGGTAGCGGGAGGTCAGAGACCCAGTACTTC. Translated, it gives CTSSSGRGSGRSETQYF.

To note about this clonotype: A read error may produce the germline difference seen at one junction end. The V gene is TRBV12-3 or TRBV12-4, the J gene TRBJ2-2; the D gene could be TRBD1 or TRBD2 (5 bases each). The CDR3 has 15 residues. The CDR3 sequence: CASSFWGGNTGEPFF. DNA of the CDR3: TGTGCCAGTAGTTTCTGGGGCGGTAACACCGGGGAGCCGTTTTTT.

Comment on this clonotype: Given a much more abundant clone one base away, this may be a read error. The J gene is TRBJ1-5, the V gene TRBV5-1, with a possible D match to TRBD1 (6 bases). Germline CDR1 and CDR2: SGHRS and YFSETQ. The CDR3 length is 15 residues. The CDR3 region is CASSLWGARNKPQHF. The CDR3 coding sequence is TGCGCCAGCAGCTTGTGGGGGGCGCGCAATAAGCCCCAGCATTTT.

The chain recombines TRBV5-1 with TRBJ1-2; possible D gene TRBD1, 5 bases. The CDR3 is 15 residues long. V shed 2 bases and J shed 10 bases, with 21 bases lying between them. Germline CDR1 and CDR2: SGHRS and YFSETQ. CDR3 bases: TGCGCCAGCAGCTTCCGGGACGCAGCTAACTACGACTACACCTTC. Translating it yields CASSFRDAANYDYTF.

DNA for the CDR3: TGTGCCAGCAGCCGGAGAATTGGGACAGTTGGGGGGCAGTACTTC. The encoded protein is CASSRRIGTVGGQYF. The rearrangement joins TRBV3-1 to TRBJ2-7; the match to TRBD1 covers 7 bases. J gave up 9 bases and V 4 bases, and 15 bases lay outside the gene matches. CDR3 length equals 15 residues. Germline lookup yields CDR1 LGHDT and CDR2 YNNKEL (reference sequence).

Worth noting for this clonotype: Lacking the conserved final phenylalanine or tryptophan, this CDR3 likely reflects a read error. The CDR3, as DNA: TGTGCCAGCAGCTCCCCTTCGCGAAAACACATTCAGTACTTA. Encoded protein: CASSSPSRKHIQYL. This sequence joins TRBV11-2 and TRBJ2-4; no clear D. V lost 4 bases to trimming and J lost 8 bases, with 15 bases between them. CDR1 SGHAT and CDR2 FQNNGV come from the germline V gene. The CDR3 runs to 14 residues.

In regard to this clonotype: Just one base apart from a much larger clone, this may be a read error. The V and J genes are TRBV4-2 and TRBJ2-6; no clear D. The CDR3 loop spans 16 amino acids. Germline V gives CDR1 LGHNA, CDR2 YNFKEQ. Written as DNA, the CDR3 is TGTGCCAGCAGCCAAGAACCCAACTCTGGGGTCAACGTCCTGACTTTC. It encodes CASSQEPNSGVNVLTF.

Of note for this clonotype: A much larger clone is a single base away; this may be a read error. A read error is likely, as this CDR3 ends without the conserved phenylalanine or tryptophan. The V and J genes are TRBV7-9 and TRBJ2-1, with D perhaps being TRBD1 or TRBD2 (6 bases each). Per germline, CDR1 SEHNR and CDR2 FQNEAQ (reference sequence). This CDR3 region has 14 residues. With 1 base removed from V and 4 bases from J, the gap between germline ends came to 8 bases. The CDR3 nucleotides are TGTGCCAGCAGCTTAGAAGGGGGGTACAATGAGCAGTTCCTC. The encoded protein is CASSLEGGYNEQFL.

Concerning this clonotype: This may arise from a read error, as a much more abundant clone is one base away. The rearrangement links TRBV6-6 to TRBJ1-5; 8 bases line up with TRBD1. The germline CDR1 and CDR2 sequences are MNHNY and SVGAGI (reference sequence). The CDR3 spans 15 residues. V lost 6 bases and J lost 6; bases outside the gene matches: 10. The CDR3 DNA reads TGTGCCAGCAGCCTCGGACAGGGTTTCTTTCAGCCCCAGCATTTT. Protein product: CASSLGQGFFQPQHF.

Remarks on this clonotype: Relative to the germline gene, one junction end is altered; a read error may explain this. The chain links TRBV7-3 to TRBJ2-1; 13 nucleotides agree with TRBD2. Germline V gene data show CDR1 as SGHTA and CDR2 as FQGTGA. This CDR3 region has 16 residues. In DNA, the CDR3 is TGTGCCAGCAGTTTAATGGGGACTAGCGGGACTACGGAGCAGTTCTTC. The encoded protein is CASSLMGTSGTTEQFF.

Details on this clonotype: A junction boundary mismatches the germline segment, possibly from a read error. The chain has TRBV6-6 and TRBJ1-5, with 7 nucleotides matching TRBD1. CDR3 length: 15 residues. The germline V gene has CDR1 MNHNY and CDR2 SVGAGI (reference sequence). The CDR3 loop is CVSSFRQGSNQPQHF. CDR3 bases: TGTGTCAGCAGTTTCAGACAGGGCAGCAATCAGCCCCAGCATTTC.

With respect to this clonotype: At one end the junction does not follow the germline gene, possibly because of a read error. The gene calls are TRBV11-3 and TRBJ2-2; TRBD2 matches 8 bases. This CDR3 region has 14 residues. CDR1 is SGHNT, CDR2 YENEEA, per germline. The CDR3 protein is CASSPISGTVELFF. DNA for the CDR3: TGTGCCAGCAGCCCCATTAGCGGGACCGTGGAGCTGTTTTTT.

Remarks on this clonotype: This may be a read error, as it is one base from a much larger clone. The chain is built from TRBV28 and TRBJ1-2; 7 bases line up with TRBD1. Germline CDR1 and CDR2: MDHEN and SYDVKM. This CDR3 is 12 amino acids long. Here the CDR3 reads CTSSLGQYGYTF. Here the CDR3 DNA reads TGTACCAGCAGTCTGGGACAGTATGGCTACACCTTC.

To note about this clonotype: A much more abundant neighbour one base away suggests this may be a read error. The missing conserved phenylalanine or tryptophan at the end of this CDR3 makes a read error likely. The gene calls are TRBV5-1 and TRBJ2-5; no definite D call. Germline V gene sequence: CDR1 SGHRS, CDR2 YFSETQ. V was pared by 0 bases and J by 1 base, with 4 bases between. The CDR3 length is 13 residues. CDR3 sequence reads: CASSLASQETQYL. For the CDR3, the DNA is TGCGCCAGCAGCTTGGCCAGCCAAGAGACCCAGTACTTA.

Remarks on this clonotype: The junction differs from germline at one of its ends, possibly a read error. This chain uses TRBV12-3 or TRBV12-4 with TRBJ2-1; 14 bases map to TRBD2. The CDR3 has 15 residues. CDR3 in amino acids: CASSLARLAGGERFF. DNA of the CDR3: TGTGCCAGCAGTTTAGCCAGACTAGCGGGAGGGGAGCGGTTCTTC.